These 25 T cell receptor beta chains were all obtained from the same sample, sequenced in a study of blood T cell repertoires in COVID-19. Only in-frame clones appear in the TCRdb table, and some are missing; sequencing was by immunoSEQ multiplex PCR. The top ten hold 6.5% of the sample, which has 350,000 or so clones, around 91% seen once. The sample taken for sequencing was peripheral blood. These receptors came from a man between 18 and 29 years old with active or convalescent COVID-19.

The chain combines TRBV29-1 with TRBJ1-1; D is unclear. This CDR3 region has 15 residues. Per the germline V gene, CDR1 is SQVTM and CDR2 is ANQGSEA. Deletions cut 4 bases from V and 0 bases from J, with 15 bases between. Here the CDR3 reads CSVVGKINMNTEAFF. CDR3 DNA: TGCAGCGTTGTTGGCAAGATAAACATGAACACTGAAGCTTTCTTT.

Details on this clone: Other DNA sequences from this sample encode an identical CDR3 as well. The chain joins TRBV3-1 (or the pseudogene TRBV3-2) to TRBJ1-3, with 7 bases fitting TRBD1. Trimming took 4 bases from V and 0 from J; bases not matched to a gene: 3. Germline CDR1 is LGHDT and CDR2 is YNNKEL (reference sequence). The length of the CDR3 is 15 residues. CDR3 loop: CASSPDRVSGNTIYF. CDR3 nucleotides: TGTGCCAGCAGCCCCGACAGGGTCTCTGGAAACACCATATATTTT.

The chain uses TRBV7-6 and TRBJ2-1; D is uncertain. Germline values: CDR1 SGHVS, CDR2 FNYEAQ. V was clipped by 1 base and J by 6 bases, with 4 bases between them. This CDR3 comprises 12 residues. The CDR3 is CASSLDTNEQFF. The CDR3 region has the DNA TGTGCCAGCAGCTTAGACACCAATGAGCAGTTCTTC. The full variable domain, its missing parts supplied by reference TRBV7-6 and TRBJ2-1, is GAGVSQSPRYKVTKRGQDVALRCDPISGHVSLYWYRQALGQGPEFLTYFNYEAQQDKSGLPNDRFSAERPEGSISTLTIQRTEQRDSAMYRCASSLDTNEQFFGPGTRLTVL.

This sequence joins TRBV27 and TRBJ1-1, with D possibly being TRBD1 (6 bases). V was shortened by 6 bases and J by 0 bases, with 14 bases between the two germline ends. Germline assignment: CDR1 MNHEY and CDR2 SMNVEV (reference sequence). The CDR3 loop spans 15 amino acids. This chain's CDR3 is CASSSTGTMNTEAFF. CDR3 nucleotides: TGTGCCAGCAGCTCGACCGGGACAATGAACACTGAAGCTTTCTTT.

The chain links TRBV29-1 to TRBJ2-7; TRBD1 might be the D (6 bases). Germline CDR1 SQVTM, CDR2 ANQGSEA. Trimming stripped 4 bases from V and 2 bases from J, with 6 bases between. CDR3 length: 11 residues. CDR3 in amino acids: CSVAGAYEQYF. In DNA form, the CDR3 reads TGCAGCGTTGCAGGGGCCTACGAGCAGTACTTC.

The chain uses TRBV6-5 and TRBJ1-1; D remains ambiguous. V lost 0 bases and J lost 0, with 8 bases in between. CDR1 is MNHEY and CDR2 is SVGAGI in the germline V gene. This CDR3 has 15 residues. This CDR3 reads CASSYSEVMNTEAFF. The CDR3 DNA reads as TGTGCCAGCAGTTACTCGGAGGTGATGAACACTGAAGCTTTCTTT.

This sequence joins TRBV27 and TRBJ1-4; 9 bases map to TRBD1. The CDR3 contains 14 residues. The germline CDR1 and CDR2 sequences are MNHEY and SMNVEV (reference sequence). V lost 6 bases to trimming and J lost 8 bases; unmatched junction nucleotides: 7. The CDR3 DNA reads TGTGCCAGCAGAAGGACAGGGGCACGAGAAAAACTGTTTTTT. Translation gives CASRRTGAREKLFF.

The chain's CDR3 is CASSLMSSYNEQFF. CDR3 nucleotide sequence: TGTGCCAGCAGTTTAATGAGCTCCTACAATGAGCAGTTCTTC. The chain uses TRBV27 and TRBJ2-1; D uncertain. The ends were cut back, 2 bases at V and 0 bases at J, with 5 bases in the middle. The CDR3 covers 14 residues. The V gene's germline CDR1 is MNHEY and CDR2 SMNVEV (reference sequence).

The V gene is TRBV11-1, the J gene TRBJ1-2; D perhaps matches TRBD1 (5 bases). V lost 4 bases to trimming and J lost 2 bases, with 11 bases between them. Germline CDR1 is SGHAT and CDR2 is FQDESV (reference sequence). This CDR3 spans 14 amino acids. The CDR3 protein is CASSSGGGNYGYTF. The CDR3 DNA sequence: TGTGCCAGCAGCTCCGGGGGAGGCAACTATGGCTACACCTTC.

This clone has only one observation. The V call is TRBV7-2, the J call TRBJ1-2; TRBD1 matches 8 bases. Germline V lookup: CDR1 SGHTA, CDR2 FQGNSA. This CDR3 region has 16 residues. V lost 5 bases, J lost 4 bases, and 12 bases stayed unmatched. CDR3: CASSTTTGAVGYGYTF. CDR3 DNA sequence: TGTGCCAGCAGCACGACGACAGGGGCTGTGGGCTATGGCTACACCTTC.

CDR3 protein: CASSLIKETAPLHF. The CDR3 DNA is TGTGCCAGCAGTTTAATTAAGGAAACAGCACCCCTCCACTTT. This sequence joins TRBV27 and TRBJ1-6; D not certain. The CDR3 totals 14 residues. The V gene's germline CDR1 is MNHEY and CDR2 SMNVEV (reference sequence). Trimming left V 2 bases short and J 11 bases short, with 13 bases between.

Turning to this clone: This CDR3 is also generated by other DNA sequences in the sample. The chain is built from TRBV28 and TRBJ1-2; TRBD1 might be the D (5 bases). Trimming cost V 2 bases and J 5 bases, with 9 bases left between them. Germline V CDR1 and CDR2: MDHEN, SYDVKM. The CDR3 is 13 residues long. CDR3: CASSLGQGYGYTF. The DNA for the CDR3 is TGTGCCAGCAGTTTAGGGCAGGGATATGGCTACACCTTC.

About this clone: Other nucleotide sequences from this sample produce the same CDR3. This chain links TRBV14 with TRBJ2-7; D is uncertain. The CDR3 sequence is 11 residues long. Germline CDR1 SGHDN, CDR2 FVKESK. V was pared by 4 bases and J by 3 bases, with 4 bases between. The CDR3 DNA reads as TGTGCCAGCAGCCTCAGCTACGAGCAGTACTTC. The encoded protein is CASSLSYEQYF.

This sequence joins TRBV27 and TRBJ2-6; 7 bases match TRBD2. Unmatched junction bases numbered 22, after V lost 7 bases and J lost 4 bases. This CDR3 contains 20 residues. The germline V gene encodes CDR1 MNHEY and CDR2 SMNVEV (reference sequence). The CDR3 region is CASKSRGGVPHLTGANVLTF. As DNA, the CDR3 is TGTGCCAGCAAATCTAGGGGAGGGGTACCTCACCTGACCGGGGCCAACGTCCTGACTTTC.

The chain combines TRBV11-3 with TRBJ2-3; 7 nucleotides agree with TRBD2. The V segment lost 8 bases and the J segment 1 base; nucleotides outside the gene matches: 6. Germline CDR1 and CDR2: SGHNT and YENEEA. This CDR3 has 14 residues. For the CDR3, the DNA is TGTGCCAGCGGGGAGGGCCGGGGCACAGATACGCAGTATTTT. It specifies CASGEGRGTDTQYF.

This clone has more than one count but fewer than ten. J is TRBJ2-2 and V is TRBV7-7, with D tentatively TRBD1 (5 bases). Trimming left V 5 bases short and J 5 bases short, with 12 bases between. CDR1 is SSHAT and CDR2 is FNYEAQ in the germline V gene (reference sequence). This CDR3 comprises 14 residues. CDR3 sequence reads: CASSQGAETGELFF. For the CDR3, the DNA is TGTGCCAGCAGCCAAGGGGCAGAGACCGGGGAGCTGTTTTTT. The whole variable domain, filled in from reference TRBV7-7 and TRBJ2-2, reads GAGVSQSPRYKVTKRGQDVTLRCDPISSHATLYWYQQALGQGPEFLTYFNYEAQPDKSGLPSDRFSAERPEGSISTLTIQRTEQRDSAMYRCASSQGAETGELFFGEGSRLTVL.

The chain employs TRBV12-3 or TRBV12-4 and TRBJ2-1; perhaps TRBD2 as D (5 bases). Trimming pared 3 bases from V and 10 bases from J, leaving 10 bases between. The CDR3 loop spans 12 amino acids. The CDR3 reads CASSFGLREQFF. CDR3 nucleotides: TGTGCCAGCAGTTTCGGACTTAGAGAGCAGTTCTTC.

This clone has more than one count but fewer than ten. The chain uses TRBV6-5 and TRBJ2-7, with 9 bases lining up with TRBD1. The ends lost 6 bases at V and 2 bases at J; junction bases unmatched: 8. The CDR3 is 15 residues long. Germline CDR1 and CDR2: MNHEY and SVGAGI. The CDR3 DNA follows: TGTGCCAGCAGCTGGGGAAGGACAGGGGCCTACGAGCAGTACTTC. It specifies CASSWGRTGAYEQYF.

V gene TRBV16 combines with J gene TRBJ1-3; 7 positions agree with TRBD1. The CDR3 contains 14 residues. Germline V gene sequence: CDR1 KGHSY, CDR2 FQNENV. V was pared by 2 bases and J by 2 bases, with 0 bases of the junction left unmatched. The CDR3 is CASSQQGAGNTIYF. The CDR3 region has the DNA TGTGCCAGCAGCCAACAGGGGGCTGGAAACACCATATATTTT.

The chain recombines TRBV2 with TRBJ1-1, with no clear D. V was pared by 5 bases and J by 1 base, with 14 bases between. Germline V CDR1 and CDR2: SNHLY, FYNNEI. CDR3 length equals 15 residues. As DNA, the CDR3 is TGTGCCAGCAGTTCTTGGGCAGAGGGGAACACTGAAGCTTTCTTT. It is translated as CASSSWAEGNTEAFF.

The chain carries TRBV28 and TRBJ2-7; D may be TRBD2 (6 bases). Germline V gene sequence: CDR1 MDHEN, CDR2 SYDVKM. Trimming shortened V by 6 bases and J by 6 bases, and 15 bases separated the two germline ends. This CDR3 has 13 residues. The CDR3 nucleotides are TGTGCCAGCAGGACAAGACTAGACTCCGAGCAGTACTTC. Protein sequence: CASRTRLDSEQYF.

The chain is built from TRBV18 and TRBJ2-3, with D uncertain. The CDR3 is 13 amino acids. CDR1 is KGHSH, CDR2 LQKENI, per germline. V dropped 2 bases and J dropped 2 bases, with 5 bases sitting between them. CDR3 protein: CASSPIITDTQYF. DNA for the CDR3: TGTGCCAGCTCACCAATTATCACAGATACGCAGTATTTT.

V and J are TRBV29-1 and TRBJ1-5; the match to TRBD1 covers 11 bases. CDR1 is SQVTM, CDR2 ANQGSEA, per germline. V trimming: 8 bases; J trimming: 5 bases; junction bases outside the gene matches: 5. The CDR3 consists of 13 residues. CDR3 nucleotide sequence: TGCAGCCTGGGGGACAGGGGGTATCAGCCCCAGCATTTT. Protein sequence: CSLGDRGYQPQHF.

This chain joins TRBV6-2 or TRBV6-3 and TRBJ2-2; D is possibly TRBD2 (5 bases). Germline values: CDR1 MNHEY, CDR2 SVGEGT. The CDR3 has 17 amino acids. The V gene lost 0 bases and the J gene lost 5 bases, with 16 bases spanning the gap. The DNA for the CDR3 is TGTGCCAGCAGTTACTCCCCAAAAGGAGGCGGGACCGGGGAGCTGTTTTTT. Translation: CASSYSPKGGGTGELFF.

This sequence joins TRBV9 and TRBJ1-3, with D possibly being TRBD1 (5 bases). The CDR3 length is 11 residues. Trimming stripped 4 bases from V and 9 bases from J, with 8 bases between. The V gene's germline CDR1 is SGDLS and CDR2 YYNGEE. The CDR3 region is CASSPGGTIYF. DNA for the CDR3: TGTGCCAGCAGCCCCGGGGGCACCATATATTTT. Variable domain in full (rest from reference TRBV9 and TRBJ1-3): DSGVTQTPKHLITATGQRVTLRCSPRSGDLSVYWYQQSLDQGLQFLIQYYNGEERAKGNILERFSAQQFPDLHSELNLSSLELGDSALYFCASSPGGTIYFGEGSWLTVV.